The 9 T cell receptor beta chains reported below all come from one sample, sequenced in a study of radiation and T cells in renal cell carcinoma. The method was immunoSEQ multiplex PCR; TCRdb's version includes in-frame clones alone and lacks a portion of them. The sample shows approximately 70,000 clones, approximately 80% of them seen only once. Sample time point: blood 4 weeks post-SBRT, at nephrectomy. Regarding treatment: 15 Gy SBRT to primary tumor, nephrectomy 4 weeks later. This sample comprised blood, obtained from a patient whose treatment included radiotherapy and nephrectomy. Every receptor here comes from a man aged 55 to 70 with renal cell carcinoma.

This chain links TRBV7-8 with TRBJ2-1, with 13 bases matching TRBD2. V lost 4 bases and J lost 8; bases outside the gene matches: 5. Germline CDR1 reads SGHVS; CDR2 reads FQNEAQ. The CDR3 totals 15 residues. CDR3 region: CASSSGLAGIYEQFF. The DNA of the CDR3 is TGTGCCAGCAGCTCGGGACTAGCGGGGATATATGAGCAGTTCTTC. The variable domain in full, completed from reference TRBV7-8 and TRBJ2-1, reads GAGVSQSPRYKVAKRGQDVALRCDPISGHVSLFWYQQALGQGPEFLTYFQNEAQLDKSGLPSDRFFAERPEGSVSTLKIQRTQQEDSAVYLCASSSGLAGIYEQFFGPGTRLTVL.

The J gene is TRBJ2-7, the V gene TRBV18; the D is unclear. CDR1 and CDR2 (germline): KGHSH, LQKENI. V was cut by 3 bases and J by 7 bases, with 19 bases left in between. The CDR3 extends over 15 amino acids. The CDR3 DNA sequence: TGTGCCAGCTCACCTTACGGCTCGGGCGATTATGAGCAGTACGTC. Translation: CASSPYGSGDYEQYV.

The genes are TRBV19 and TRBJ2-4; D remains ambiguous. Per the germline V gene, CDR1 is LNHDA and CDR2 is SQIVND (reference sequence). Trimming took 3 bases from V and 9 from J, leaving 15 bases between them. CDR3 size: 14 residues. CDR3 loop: CASSMGNKVGIQYF. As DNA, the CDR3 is TGTGCCAGTAGTATGGGGAATAAAGTCGGCATTCAGTACTTC.

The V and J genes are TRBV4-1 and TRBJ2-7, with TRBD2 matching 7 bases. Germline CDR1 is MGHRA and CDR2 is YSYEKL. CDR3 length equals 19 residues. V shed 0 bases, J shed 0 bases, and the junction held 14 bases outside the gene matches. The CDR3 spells CASSQDEREGFSSSYEQYF. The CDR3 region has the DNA TGCGCCAGCAGCCAAGATGAGAGGGAGGGGTTCTCAAGCTCCTACGAGCAGTACTTC.

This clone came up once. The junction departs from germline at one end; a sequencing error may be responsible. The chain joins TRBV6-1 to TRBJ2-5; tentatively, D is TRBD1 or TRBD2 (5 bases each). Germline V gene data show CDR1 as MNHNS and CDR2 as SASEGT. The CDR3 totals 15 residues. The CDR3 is CAGRASLARGETQYF. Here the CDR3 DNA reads TGTGCCGGCAGGGCGAGTCTAGCTCGGGGAGAGACCCAGTACTTC.

In DNA, the CDR3 is TGTGCCATCAGTGAGTCGATGGCGGTCTACGAGCAGTACGTC. It yields the protein CAISESMAVYEQYV. The rearrangement links TRBV10-3 to TRBJ2-7; D is unresolved. The CDR3 consists of 14 residues. The V gene's germline CDR1 is ENHRY and CDR2 SYGVKD. V lost 0 bases to trimming and J lost 3 bases, with 9 bases between them.

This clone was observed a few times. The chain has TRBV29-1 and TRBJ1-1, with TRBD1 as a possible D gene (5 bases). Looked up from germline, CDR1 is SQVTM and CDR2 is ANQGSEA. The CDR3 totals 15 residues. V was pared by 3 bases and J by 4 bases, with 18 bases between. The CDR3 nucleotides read TGCAGCGTTGACCCCCATGGTAGGGGACGCACTGAAGCTTTCTTT. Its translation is CSVDPHGRGRTEAFF.

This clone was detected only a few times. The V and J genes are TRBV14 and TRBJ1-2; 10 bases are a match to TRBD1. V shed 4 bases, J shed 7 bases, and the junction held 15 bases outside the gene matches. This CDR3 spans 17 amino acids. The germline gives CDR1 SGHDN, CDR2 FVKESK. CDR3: CASSPTKGTGDSSGYTF. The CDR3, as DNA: TGTGCCAGCAGCCCTACGAAGGGGACAGGGGATTCGAGTGGCTACACCTTC. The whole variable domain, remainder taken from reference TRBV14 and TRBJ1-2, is EAGVTQFPSHSVIEKGQTVTLRCDPISGHDNLYWYRRVMGKEIKFLLHFVKESKQDESGMPNNRFLAERTGGTYSTLKVQPAELEDSGVYFCASSPTKGTGDSSGYTFGSGTRLTVV.

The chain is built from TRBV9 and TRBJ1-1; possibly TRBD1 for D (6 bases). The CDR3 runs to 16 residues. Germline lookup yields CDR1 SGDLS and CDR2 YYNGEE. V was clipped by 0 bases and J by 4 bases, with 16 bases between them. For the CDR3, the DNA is TGTGCCAGCAGCGTAGCGGACACAGGGTCGGTCACTGAAGCTTTCTTT. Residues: CASSVADTGSVTEAFF.